This T cell receptor (beta chain) originates from a study of neurological immune-mediated disorders. TCRdb recomputed calls from the 5' RACE reads with MiXCR, one row per CDR3 protein. The sample has roughly 10,000 distinct CDR3 sequences, under 25% seen once. The sample holds many counts of this clonotype. This TCR was recovered from a woman aged 40 to 50 with multiple sclerosis. Source material: CD8+ T cells from blood.

The CDR3 protein is CASSSGQSNQPQHF. The CDR3 bases are TGTGCCAGCAGCTCAGGACAGAGCAATCAGCCCCAGCATTTT. The gene calls are TRBV7-9 and TRBJ1-5, with D possibly matching TRBD1 (6 bases). Germline V gene data show CDR1 as SEHNR and CDR2 as FQNEAQ (reference sequence). The CDR3 is made up of 14 amino acids. Trimming took off 4 bases at V and 1 base at J, with 8 bases between the two ends.